Below are 13 T cell receptor beta chains sequenced from a single sample in a study of early T cells in non-severe SARS-CoV-2 infection. TCRdb itself ran the 5' RACE reads through MiXCR, one entry per CDR3 protein. The sample lists about 77,000 distinct CDR3 sequences; 12% were seen once. The source was whole blood, collected at baseline. Receptor source: an adult who was a healthcare worker with PCR-confirmed SARS-CoV-2 infection or an uninfected control (not recorded which). The donor label of this sample is uncertain.

This clonotype appeared a few times. This rearrangement joins TRBV29-1 to TRBJ1-2; no definite D call. The CDR3 totals 13 residues. Trimming took off 2 bases at V and 2 bases at J, with 9 bases between the two ends. Per the germline V gene, CDR1 is SQVTM and CDR2 is ANQGSEA. CDR3: CSVEPDTNYGYTF. The CDR3 DNA follows: TGCAGCGTTGAACCCGACACCAACTATGGCTACACCTTC.

This clonotype was observed a few times. This chain joins TRBV7-3 and TRBJ1-1; 9 bases line up with TRBD1. This CDR3 has 15 amino acids. Germline lookup yields CDR1 SGHTA and CDR2 FQGTGA. Germline trimming cut 5 bases from V and 3 bases from J; bases unmatched to any gene: 7. The CDR3 nucleotides are TGTGCCAGCAGCGCGGGACAGGGCTTCGACACTGAAGCTTTCTTT. This translates into CASSAGQGFDTEAFF. The full variable domain, its missing parts supplied by reference TRBV7-3 and TRBJ1-1, is GAGVSQTPSNKVTEKGKYVELRCDPISGHTALYWYRQSLGQGPEFLIYFQGTGAADDSGLPNDRFFAVRPEGSVSTLKIQRTERGDSAVYLCASSAGQGFDTEAFFGQGTRLTVV.

This clonotype was detected ten times or more. The chain carries TRBV3-1 and TRBJ1-1, with TRBD1 matching over 7 bases. Germline CDR1 and CDR2: LGHDT and YNNKEL (reference sequence). Trimming removed 0 bases from V and 5 bases from J; junction bases left unmatched: 15. The CDR3 extends over 18 amino acids. CDR3 DNA sequence: TGTGCCAGCAGCCAAGAGCGAGCAGGGGGTCGCTCGAGGACTGAAGCTTTCTTT. Protein: CASSQERAGGRSRTEAFF.

In this sample, this clonotype turned up once. The chain uses TRBV9 and TRBJ2-2; a possible D gene is TRBD2 (5 bases). This CDR3 comprises 14 residues. Trimming took off 3 bases at V and 6 bases at J, with 12 bases between the two ends. Per germline, CDR1 SGDLS and CDR2 YYNGEE. CDR3 sequence (DNA): TGTGCCAGCAGCGAGTCCGGGAATCCCGGGGAGCTGTTTTTT. Amino acids: CASSESGNPGELFF.

A few counts support this clonotype. The chain is built from TRBV19 and TRBJ2-5; unclear D gene. V was pared by 3 bases and J by 3 bases, with 8 bases between. The V gene's germline CDR1 is LNHDA and CDR2 SQIVND (reference sequence). CDR3 size: 13 residues. The CDR3 bases are TGTGCCAGTAGTATCCAGGTTAAAGAGACCCAGTACTTC. Protein: CASSIQVKETQYF.

This clonotype was counted only a few times. The V call is TRBV20-1, the J call TRBJ2-3, with 7 bases lining up with TRBD1. Germline lookup yields CDR1 DFQATT and CDR2 SNEGSKA (reference sequence). V shed 4 bases, J shed 1 base, and the junction held 5 bases outside the gene matches. The CDR3 consists of 14 residues. CDR3 sequence: CSAIYGTGTDTQYF. In nucleotides, the CDR3 is TGCAGTGCTATATACGGGACAGGCACAGATACGCAGTATTTT.

This clonotype was found many times. The rearrangement links TRBV20-1 to TRBJ2-5; a possible D gene is TRBD2 (5 bases). V dropped 5 bases and J dropped 2 bases, with 15 bases sitting between them. This CDR3 is built from 14 residues. Germline V gene sequence: CDR1 DFQATT, CDR2 SNEGSKA (reference sequence). The CDR3 sequence: CSADKDSSQETQYF. For the CDR3, the DNA is TGCAGTGCTGACAAGGACTCGAGTCAAGAGACCCAGTACTTC.

Concerning this clonotype itself: The junction departs from the called germline gene at one end, perhaps through a read error. This chain links TRBV7-9 with TRBJ1-1, with TRBD1 matching over 8 bases. This CDR3 comprises 14 residues. Germline values: CDR1 SEHNR, CDR2 FQNEAQ (reference sequence). The CDR3 DNA reads as TGTTCCAGCAGCTCCGACAGGGGTCACACTGAAGCTTTCTTT. Amino acids: CSSSSDRGHTEAFF. The full variable domain, its missing parts supplied by reference TRBV7-9 and TRBJ1-1, is DTGVSQNPRHKITKRGQNVTFRCDPISEHNRLYWYRQTLGQGPEFLTYFQNEAQLEKSRLLSDRFSAERPKGSFSTLEIQRTEQGDSAMYLCSSSSDRGHTEAFFGQGTRLTVV.

V and J are TRBV5-5 and TRBJ2-1; TRBD1 or TRBD2 may be the D gene (5 bases each). Deletions cut 4 bases from V and 4 bases from J, with 12 bases between. Per germline, CDR1 SGHKS and CDR2 YYEKEE (reference sequence). The CDR3 length is 14 residues. CDR3 bases: TGTGCCAGCAGCCCCGTGGGGGATTACAATGAGCAGTTCTTC. This translates into CASSPVGDYNEQFF.

The genes are TRBV2 and TRBJ2-1, with 8 bases lining up with TRBD2. The CDR3 loop spans 14 amino acids. CDR1 is SNHLY and CDR2 is FYNNEI in the germline V gene. With 3 bases clipped from V and 6 bases from J, the junction kept 4 bases outside the gene matches. The CDR3, as DNA: TGTGCCAGCAGTGACCGGGAGGGCACCAATGAGCAGTTCTTC. Translated, it gives CASSDREGTNEQFF.

Concerning this clonotype itself: This sequence may be a read error, since a much larger clone differs from it by one base. V usage is TRBV5-1 and J usage is TRBJ1-6, with 9 nucleotides matching TRBD1. The length of the CDR3 is 18 residues. Germline CDR1 is SGHRS and CDR2 is YFSETQ. The CDR3 sequence is CVSSYTGGTSSYNSPLHF. CDR3 sequence (DNA): TGCGTCAGCAGCTATACAGGGGGCACAAGCTCCTATAATTCACCCCTCCACTTT.

This clonotype has a handful of counts. V and J are TRBV3-1 and TRBJ2-5; D not certain. Trimming left V 0 bases short and J 5 bases short, with 10 bases between. Germline assignment: CDR1 LGHDT and CDR2 YNNKEL (reference sequence). The CDR3 covers 14 residues. Here the CDR3 DNA reads TGTGCCAGCAGCCAAGACAGCCCAGCGGAGACCCAGTACTTC. It is translated as CASSQDSPAETQYF.

This clonotype came up many times. The rearrangement links TRBV6-5 to TRBJ1-4, with D perhaps matching TRBD1 (6 bases). The CDR3 spans 14 residues. V lost 3 bases, J lost 11 bases, and 16 bases lay in between. From germline, CDR1 is MNHEY and CDR2 SVGAGI. This CDR3 reads CASSYAGGGGKLFF. The CDR3 DNA is TGTGCCAGCAGTTATGCCGGAGGGGGTGGGAAACTGTTTTTT.